Listed below are T cell receptor beta chains from one sample, sequenced in a study of PD-L1 blockade in urothelial cancer. The assay was immunoSEQ multiplex PCR, and TCRdb's table has in-frame clones only and misses some. The sample has approximately 90,000 clones, 85% to 90% seen once; the top ten hold approximately 15%. Here the sequenced sample was PBMCs, taken around atezolizumab (anti-PD-L1) treatment. All receptors derive from a man aged 60-69 years with urothelial cancer. Each CDR3 is given with its conserved first and last residue. D genes are given only for firm matches.

TRBD2 | TRBV5-4 | CASRWGGRASYNEQFF
- | TRBV5-1 | CASSSDRLYNEQFF
TRBD1 | TRBV30 | CARTRDRSYEAFF
- | TRBV10-2 | CASSDQGTPYEQYF
TRBD2 | TRBV6-4 | CASSDPRLAGGQETQYF
TRBD2 | TRBV2 | CASSGTSGSPTDTQYF
- | TRBV6-1 | CASSRTVNYGYTF
- | TRBV30 | CAWSPGGRGREQYF
- | TRBV9 | CASSVMVGEWDTQYF
- | TRBV18 | CASSHIKDIYKSGQRPDF
- | TRBV5-1 | CASSLEAQGGSPLHF
- | TRBV5-4 | CASSLDMFSSYNSPLHF
TRBD1 | TRBV5-1 | CASSPDRLSNEKLFF
- | TRBV5-5 | CASSSRLGNGELFF
- | TRBV18 | CASSPGSTGYGYTF
TRBD1 | TRBV11-1 | CASSLVGQGNYEQYF
TRBD2 | TRBV7-3 | CASSLEWSGREYF
TRBD2 | TRBV7-9 | CASSQTSGSWNEQFF
- | TRBV7-9 | CASSLPLRTHLAKNIQYF
- | TRBV6-1 | CASSPLGHYGYTF
- | TRBV9 | CASSPRQASGAKNIQYF
- | TRBV21-1 | CAQPGTGFNEKLFF
- | TRBV28 | CASSSRTPIAKNIQYF
- | TRBV4-1 | CASSGTYSSNQPQHF
TRBD1 | TRBV7-3 | CASSRGQLTDTQYF
TRBD2 | TRBV28 | CASQGGGAGAYEQYF
- | TRBV6-5 | CASSYSNVRAGELFF
TRBD1 | TRBV19 | CASTSGTGLYEQYF